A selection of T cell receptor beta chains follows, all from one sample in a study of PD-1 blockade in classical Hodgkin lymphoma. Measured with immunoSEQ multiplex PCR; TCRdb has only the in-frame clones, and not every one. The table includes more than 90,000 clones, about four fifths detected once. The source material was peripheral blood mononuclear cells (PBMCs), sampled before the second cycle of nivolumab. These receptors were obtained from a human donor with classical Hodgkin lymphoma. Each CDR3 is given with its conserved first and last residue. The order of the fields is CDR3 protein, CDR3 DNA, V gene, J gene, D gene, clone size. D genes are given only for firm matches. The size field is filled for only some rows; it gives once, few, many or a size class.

CDR3aa: CASSVAGDRYYNEQFF
CDR3nt: TGTGCCAGCAGCGTAGCCGGGGACAGGTACTACAATGAGCAGTTCTTC
v_gene: TRBV9
j_gene: TRBJ2-1
d_gene: TRBD1
abundance: few

CDR3aa: CASSDSRVYGYTF
CDR3nt: TGTGCCAGCAGCGACTCGCGGGTTTATGGCTACACCTTC
v_gene: TRBV27
j_gene: TRBJ1-2
d_gene: .
abundance: .

CDR3aa: CATSADRNTEAFF
CDR3nt: TGTGCCACCAGCGCGGACAGAAACACTGAAGCTTTCTTT
v_gene: TRBV15
j_gene: TRBJ1-1
d_gene: .
abundance: once

CDR3aa: CASSQEEPLGGTDTQYF
CDR3nt: TGCGCCAGCAGCCAAGAAGAGCCCCTAGGAGGCACAGATACGCAGTATTTT
v_gene: TRBV4-1
j_gene: TRBJ2-3
d_gene: .
abundance: .

CDR3aa: CASSSPGRRLEETQYF
CDR3nt: TGTGCCAGCAGTTCACCGGGACGCAGACTCGAAGAGACCCAGTACTTC
v_gene: TRBV28
j_gene: TRBJ2-5
d_gene: .
abundance: .

CDR3aa: CASSSGTGNNQPQHF
CDR3nt: TGTGCCAGCAGCTCGGGGACAGGCAACAATCAGCCCCAGCATTTT
v_gene: TRBV5-8
j_gene: TRBJ1-5
d_gene: TRBD1
abundance: .

CDR3aa: CASSLVVAPTGELFF
CDR3nt: TGTGCCAGCAGCTTGGTGGTAGCACCCACCGGGGAGCTGTTTTTT
v_gene: TRBV5-6
j_gene: TRBJ2-2
d_gene: .
abundance: .

CDR3aa: CASSTRDGGTNEKLFF
CDR3nt: TGTGCCAGCAGCACCCGGGACGGGGGGACTAATGAAAAACTGTTTTTT
v_gene: TRBV5-4
j_gene: TRBJ1-4
d_gene: .
abundance: few

CDR3aa: CASAEGRGIQTQYF
CDR3nt: TGTGCCAGCGCTGAAGGGCGGGGGATTCAGACCCAGTACTTC
v_gene: TRBV5-4
j_gene: TRBJ2-5
d_gene: TRBD2
abundance: once

CDR3aa: CASSQDLGGYEQFF
CDR3nt: TGTGCCAGCAGCCAAGATCTAGGGGGGTACGAGCAGTTCTTC
v_gene: TRBV14
j_gene: TRBJ2-1
d_gene: .
abundance: .

CDR3aa: CASSRGQRGQFGELFF
CDR3nt: TGTGCCAGCAGCCGCGGCCAGAGGGGGCAGTTCGGGGAGCTGTTTTTT
v_gene: TRBV5-6
j_gene: TRBJ2-2
d_gene: TRBD1
abundance: .

CDR3aa: CASSRRVVGRNEQFF
CDR3nt: TGTGCCAGCAGCCGCAGGGTTGTAGGGCGGAATGAGCAGTTCTTC
v_gene: TRBV11-2
j_gene: TRBJ2-1
d_gene: .
abundance: .

CDR3aa: CASSGDLMISGNTIYF
CDR3nt: TGTGCCAGCAGCGGGGACCTAATGATATCTGGAAACACCATATATTTT
v_gene: TRBV9
j_gene: TRBJ1-3
d_gene: .
abundance: few

CDR3aa: CASSLVAGGETQYF
CDR3nt: TGTGCCAGCAGCTTAGTAGCGGGAGGAGAGACCCAGTACTTC
v_gene: TRBV7-9
j_gene: TRBJ2-5
d_gene: TRBD2
abundance: .